This section outlines one T cell receptor (beta chain) sequence together with its context. The same CDR3 is also encoded by other DNA sequences in this sample. These data are taken from a study of shared clonotypes between healthy human individuals. It was at deep level that the assay was run. TCRdb keeps only in-frame clones here, not all; method: immunoSEQ multiplex PCR. Of fewer than 3 million clones in the sample, around 92% were seen once. The material sequenced was naive CD4+ T cells from PBMCs. Subset given: CD45RA+ positively selected. This receptor was identified in a man aged 18-30 years in good health. Some clones in this sample may be carry-over from other donors' samples.

The CDR3 is CAISESGGSYEQYF. CDR3 DNA sequence: TGTGCCATCAGTGAGTCTGGCGGGAGCTACGAGCAGTACTTC. The V and J genes are TRBV10-3 and TRBJ2-7; 7 nucleotides match TRBD2. The germline gives CDR1 ENHRY, CDR2 SYGVKD. The length of the CDR3 is 14 residues. With V trimmed by 0 bases and J by 3 bases, 2 bases remained unmatched.